Listed here is a single T cell receptor (beta chain). The junction departs from germline at one end; a sequencing error may be responsible. TCRdb recomputed calls from the 5' RACE reads with MiXCR, one row per CDR3 protein. This table holds approximately 300,000 distinct CDR3 sequences, around 7.3% found once. This sample stems from a study of T cells after yellow fever vaccination. Germline loops: CDR1 SGHRS, CDR2 YFSETQ. The CDR3 consists of 15 residues. The rearrangement links TRBV5-1 to TRBJ2-3; a possible D gene is TRBD2 (5 bases). The clonotype comes from a man younger than 30 who received the YFV17D yellow fever vaccine. Source: PBMCs, taken roughly 46 days after the first yellow fever vaccination. The CDR3 sequence: CASSLLRESTYTQYF. In DNA, the CDR3 is TGCGCCAGCAGCTTGTTGAGGGAAAGCACATATACGCAGTATTTT.